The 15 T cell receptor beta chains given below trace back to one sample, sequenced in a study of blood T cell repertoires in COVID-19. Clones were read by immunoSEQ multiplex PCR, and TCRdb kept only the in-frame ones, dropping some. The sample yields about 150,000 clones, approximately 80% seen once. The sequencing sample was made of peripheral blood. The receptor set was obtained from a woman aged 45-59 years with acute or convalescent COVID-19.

Here the CDR3 DNA reads TGTGCCAGCAGTGGCGGGACCTACCACACAGATACGCAGTATTTT. As protein: CASSGGTYHTDTQYF. This chain uses TRBV6-2 or TRBV6-3 with TRBJ2-3, with D possibly TRBD2 on 6 matching bases. Trimming left V 5 bases short and J 2 bases short, with 14 bases between. In germline, CDR1 is MNHEY, CDR2 SVGEGT. This CDR3 region has 15 residues.

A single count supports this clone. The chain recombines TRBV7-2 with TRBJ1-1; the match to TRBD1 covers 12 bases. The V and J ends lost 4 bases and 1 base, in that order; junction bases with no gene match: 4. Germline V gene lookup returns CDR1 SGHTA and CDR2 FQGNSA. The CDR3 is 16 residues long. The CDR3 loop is CASSSGQGAKNTEAFF. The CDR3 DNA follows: TGTGCCAGCAGCTCGGGACAGGGGGCGAAGAACACTGAAGCTTTCTTT.

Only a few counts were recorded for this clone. In DNA form, the CDR3 reads TGTGCCAGCAGCCCAAGCGGGAGCACCTACAATGAGCAGTTCTTC. Its protein is CASSPSGSTYNEQFF. V is TRBV7-7 and J is TRBJ2-1; 8 bases align to TRBD2. CDR3 size: 15 residues. After removal of 5 bases from V and 2 bases from J, the junction contained 5 bases not matched to a gene. Per germline, CDR1 SSHAT and CDR2 FNYEAQ (reference sequence).

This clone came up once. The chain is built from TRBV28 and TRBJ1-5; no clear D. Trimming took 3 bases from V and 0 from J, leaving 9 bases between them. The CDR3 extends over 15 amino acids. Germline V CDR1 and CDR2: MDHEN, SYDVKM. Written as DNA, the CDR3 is TGTGCCAGCAGTTTCGACGACTATAGCAATCAGCCCCAGCATTTT. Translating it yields CASSFDDYSNQPQHF.

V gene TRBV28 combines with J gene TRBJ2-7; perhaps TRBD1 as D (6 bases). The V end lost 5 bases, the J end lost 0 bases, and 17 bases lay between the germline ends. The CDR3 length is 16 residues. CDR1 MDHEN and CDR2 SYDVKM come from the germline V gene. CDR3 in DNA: TGTGCCAGCAGTCCTGCCGTAGGACAGCCCTCCTACGAGCAGTACTTC. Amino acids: CASSPAVGQPSYEQYF.

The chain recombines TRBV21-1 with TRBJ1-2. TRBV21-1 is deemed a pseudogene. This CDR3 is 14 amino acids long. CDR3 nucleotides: TGTGCCAGCAGCACCCCGGGGAGTAACTATGGCTACACCTTC. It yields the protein CASSTPGSNYGYTF.

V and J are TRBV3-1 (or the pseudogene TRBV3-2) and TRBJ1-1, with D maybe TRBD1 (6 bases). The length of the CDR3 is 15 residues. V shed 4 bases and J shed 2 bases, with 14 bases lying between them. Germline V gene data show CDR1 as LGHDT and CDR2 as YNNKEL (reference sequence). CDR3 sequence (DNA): TGTGCCAGCAGCCCTCGGGGGGGCATTAACACTGAAGCTTTCTTT. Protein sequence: CASSPRGGINTEAFF.

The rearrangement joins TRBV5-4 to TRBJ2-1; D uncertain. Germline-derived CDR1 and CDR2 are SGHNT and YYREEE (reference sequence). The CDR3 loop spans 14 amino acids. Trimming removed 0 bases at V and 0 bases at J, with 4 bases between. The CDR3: CASSLGSSYNEQFF. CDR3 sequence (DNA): TGTGCCAGCAGCTTGGGCAGCTCCTACAATGAGCAGTTCTTC.

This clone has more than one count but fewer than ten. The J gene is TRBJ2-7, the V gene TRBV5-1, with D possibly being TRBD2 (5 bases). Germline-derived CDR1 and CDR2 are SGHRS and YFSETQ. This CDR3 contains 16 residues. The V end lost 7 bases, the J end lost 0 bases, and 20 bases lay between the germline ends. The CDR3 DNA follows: TGCGCCAGCCCCCCCGAGGGAAAGCCCTCCTCCTACGAGCAGTACTTC. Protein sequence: CASPPEGKPSSYEQYF. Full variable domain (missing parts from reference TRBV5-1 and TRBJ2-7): KAGVTQTPRYLIKTRGQQVTLSCSPISGHRSVSWYQQTPGQGLQFLFEYFSETQRNKGNFPGRFSGRQFSNSRSEMNVSTLELGDSALYLCASPPEGKPSSYEQYFGPGTRLTVT.

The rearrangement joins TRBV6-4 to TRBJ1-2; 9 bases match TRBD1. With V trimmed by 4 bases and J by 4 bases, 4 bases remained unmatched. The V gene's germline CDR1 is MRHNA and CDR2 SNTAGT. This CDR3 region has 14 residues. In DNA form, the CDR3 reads TGTGCCAGCAGTGCGGACAGGGGAAGCTATGGCTACACCTTC. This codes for CASSADRGSYGYTF.

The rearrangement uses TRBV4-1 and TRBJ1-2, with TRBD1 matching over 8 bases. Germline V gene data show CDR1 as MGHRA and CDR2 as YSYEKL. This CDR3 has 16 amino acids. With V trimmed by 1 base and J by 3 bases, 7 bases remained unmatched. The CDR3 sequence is CASSQVFRGQDYGYTF. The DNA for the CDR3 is TGCGCCAGCAGCCAAGTCTTCAGGGGACAGGACTATGGCTACACCTTC.

Here the CDR3 DNA reads TGTGCCAGCAGCTTTCGGGCAGGGGGGAACGAGCAGTACTTC. Translated: CASSFRAGGNEQYF. V gene TRBV7-2 combines with J gene TRBJ2-7, with D perhaps matching TRBD1 (7 bases). The germline CDR1 and CDR2 sequences are SGHTA and FQGNSA. CDR3 length: 14 residues. Trimming pared 3 bases from V and 5 bases from J, leaving 14 bases between.

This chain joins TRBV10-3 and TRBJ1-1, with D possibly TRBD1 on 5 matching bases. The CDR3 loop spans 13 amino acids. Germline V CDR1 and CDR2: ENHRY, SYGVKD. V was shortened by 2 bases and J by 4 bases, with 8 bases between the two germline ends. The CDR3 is CAISEGGGTEAFF. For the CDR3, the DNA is TGTGCCATCAGTGAGGGGGGGGGCACTGAAGCTTTCTTT.

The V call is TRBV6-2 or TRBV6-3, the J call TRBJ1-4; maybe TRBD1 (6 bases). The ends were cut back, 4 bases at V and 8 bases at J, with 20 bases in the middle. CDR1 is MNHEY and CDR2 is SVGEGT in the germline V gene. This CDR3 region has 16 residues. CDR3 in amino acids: CASSLQGRAPEEKLFF. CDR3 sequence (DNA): TGTGCCAGCAGTTTACAGGGCCGCGCACCTGAAGAAAAACTGTTTTTT.

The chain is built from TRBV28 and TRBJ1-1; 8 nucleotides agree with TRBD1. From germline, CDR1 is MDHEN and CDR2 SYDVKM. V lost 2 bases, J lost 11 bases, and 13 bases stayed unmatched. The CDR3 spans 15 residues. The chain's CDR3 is CASSLGPGQGAWAFF. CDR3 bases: TGTGCCAGCAGTTTAGGTCCAGGGCAGGGGGCTTGGGCTTTCTTT.